This TCR beta chain comes out of a study of beta chain features in type 1 diabetes. Study-level findings and limits: Among type 1 diabetes patients, VDJ junctions had fewer insertions and more deletions.

In its sample, this clone was seen a few times. Its antigen is still unknown. Given the absence of the conserved phenylalanine or tryptophan at the CDR3 end, a read error is likely. Because the CDR3's place on the DNA is in doubt, the DNA is left out and the CDR3 is given as listed by TCRdb. The CDR3 numbers 9 amino acids, ends counted. Germline V gene data show CDR1 as SGHNT and CDR2 as YENEEA. Since all of the isolated RNA was reverse transcribed, expressed TCRB transcripts were what got sequenced. Produced via immunoSEQ multiplex PCR; TCRdb's table is partial and in-frame only. The repertoire has 120,000 to 150,000 clones, roughly 10% of them found once; the top ten carry around 1.4%. A sort by CD45RO/CCR7/CD25/CD127/CD95/CD27 yielded CD4+ naive, central memory, regulatory and stem cell-like memory cells.

The clonotype originates from a man in his late teens or twenties in good health. This chain connects TRBV11-3 to TRBJ2-7; the table's D call TRBD1 went unverified against the DNA. The source material was naive CD4+ T cells from blood. CDR3 sequence: CASSVVGGR.